Here is one T cell receptor beta chain with its context. A read error may be the cause here, since a much bigger clone is one base away. The sample is drawn from a study of T cells in Graves' hyperthyroidism and ophthalmopathy. Amplification of TCR beta CDR3 regions used RNA as the template. A set of HTBI primers served as the primers for a first-round RT-PCR of the TCR CDR3. TCRdb recomputed calls from the multiplex PCR reads with MiXCR, one row per CDR3 protein. The sample consists of around 580,000 distinct CDR3 sequences, 40% to 55% of them appearing once. Trimming took off 3 bases at V and 3 bases at J, with 15 bases between the two ends. The CDR3 consists of 15 residues. Diagnoses rested on clinical symptoms, serum thyroxine and TRAb, thyroid ultrasound and orbital computed tomography.

This receptor was identified in a woman between 18 and 30 years old with Graves' hyperthyroidism. The genes are TRBV12-3 or TRBV12-4 and TRBJ2-7; a weak D match, TRBD2 (5 bases). The sample was peripheral blood or thyroid tissue (not recorded which). The CDR3 is CASSFGVSILYEQYF. CDR3 sequence (DNA): TGTGCCAGCAGTTTCGGGGTTTCTATACTCTACGAGCAGTACTTC.